These T cell receptor beta chains were read from a single sample in a study of T cells in Graves' hyperthyroidism and ophthalmopathy. TCRdb re-called the multiplex PCR reads with MiXCR, one entry per CDR3 protein. The sample has 450,000 to 600,000 distinct CDR3 sequences, 12% to 15% seen once. Source material: blood. These receptors were taken from a woman aged 40 to 50 with Graves' hyperthyroidism. Each CDR3 is given with its conserved first and last residue. The D gene is left open where the match is weak. Size is omitted from some rows. Given values are once, few, many or a class for expanded clones.

j_call: TRBJ1-4; clone_size: many; v_call: TRBV19; d_call: .; cdr3_nt: TGTGCCAGCAGACCGGGACCCCTAGGCGGAGAACTGTTTTTT; cdr3_aa: CASRPGPLGGELFF
j_call: TRBJ2-1; clone_size: many; v_call: TRBV5-6; d_call: .; cdr3_nt: TGTGCCAGCAGCTGGGTGGGCAATGCGCAGTTCTTC; cdr3_aa: CASSWVGNAQFF
j_call: TRBJ2-7; clone_size: many; v_call: TRBV2; d_call: TRBD2; cdr3_nt: TGTGCCAGCGAACTACTAGCGGGGGCCTACGAGCAGTACTTC; cdr3_aa: CASELLAGAYEQYF
j_call: TRBJ2-5; clone_size: few; v_call: TRBV19; d_call: TRBD2; cdr3_nt: TGTGCCAGTATGATAAGCGGGAGGGAAGAGACCCAGTACTTC; cdr3_aa: CASMISGREETQYF
j_call: TRBJ1-1; clone_size: many; v_call: TRBV28; d_call: .; cdr3_nt: TGTGCCAGCAAGACCGGGACACCGAACACTGAAGCTTTCTTT; cdr3_aa: CASKTGTPNTEAFF
j_call: TRBJ2-6; clone_size: many; v_call: TRBV6-1; d_call: TRBD2; cdr3_nt: TGTGCCAGCAGTCCCGGCGGGGGTACTGGGGCCAACGTCCTGACTTTC; cdr3_aa: CASSPGGGTGANVLTF
j_call: TRBJ2-7; clone_size: .; v_call: TRBV20-1; d_call: .; cdr3_nt: TGCAGTGCTAGCCCCACTTTTGGCGGAAGCTCCTACGAGCAGTACTTC; cdr3_aa: CSASPTFGGSSYEQYF
j_call: TRBJ2-2; clone_size: .; v_call: TRBV19; d_call: TRBD2; cdr3_nt: TGTGCCAGTAGTATCCAAGCGGGATTCACCGGGGAGCTGTTTTTT; cdr3_aa: CASSIQAGFTGELFF
j_call: TRBJ2-1; clone_size: many; v_call: TRBV11-3; d_call: TRBD2; cdr3_nt: TGTGCCAGCAGCTTGGCCGGGACTAGCGGGAGTGGTGAGCAGTTCTTC; cdr3_aa: CASSLAGTSGSGEQFF
j_call: TRBJ1-5; clone_size: .; v_call: TRBV10-3; d_call: TRBD1; cdr3_nt: TGTGCCATCAGCACCGACAGGGCGGGGGGTCAGCCCCAGCATTTT; cdr3_aa: CAISTDRAGGQPQHF
j_call: TRBJ1-5; clone_size: many; v_call: TRBV5-6; d_call: TRBD1; cdr3_nt: TGTGCCAGCAGCTTGGTGTACCCCGGGACAGTTAGCAATCAGCCCCAGCATTTT; cdr3_aa: CASSLVYPGTVSNQPQHF
j_call: TRBJ2-7; clone_size: many; v_call: TRBV5-1; d_call: TRBD2; cdr3_nt: TGCGCCAGCAGCCTGACCCCTAGCGGCGAGCAGTACTTC; cdr3_aa: CASSLTPSGEQYF
j_call: TRBJ2-7; clone_size: .; v_call: TRBV28; d_call: TRBD2; cdr3_nt: TGTGCCAGCAGTCAAACCACTAGCGGGAGGACTCGGGAGCAGTACTTC; cdr3_aa: CASSQTTSGRTREQYF
j_call: TRBJ2-3; clone_size: many; v_call: TRBV2; d_call: TRBD2; cdr3_nt: TGTGCCAGCAGTGTGTCGGATCTAGCGGGAGGGACAGATACGCAGTATTTT; cdr3_aa: CASSVSDLAGGTDTQYF
j_call: TRBJ2-3; clone_size: .; v_call: TRBV27; d_call: TRBD2; cdr3_nt: TGTGCCAGCCGAAGGGCGAGCGGGACCCGCACAGATACGCAGTATTTT; cdr3_aa: CASRRASGTRTDTQYF
j_call: TRBJ2-1; clone_size: many; v_call: TRBV20-1; d_call: TRBD2; cdr3_nt: TGCAGTGCTACGTTAACCACCTCGGCGGGAGGGCACAATGAGCAGTTCTTC; cdr3_aa: CSATLTTSAGGHNEQFF
j_call: TRBJ2-7; clone_size: few; v_call: TRBV9; d_call: TRBD2; cdr3_nt: TGTGCCAGCAGCGGCCTACTAGCGGGCACCTACGAGCAGTACTTC; cdr3_aa: CASSGLLAGTYEQYF
j_call: TRBJ2-5; clone_size: .; v_call: TRBV6-2/TRBV6-3; d_call: TRBD2; cdr3_nt: TGTGCCAGCAGTTACCCTAGCGGAAAGCCCCCGGAGACCCAGTACTTC; cdr3_aa: CASSYPSGKPPETQYF
j_call: TRBJ2-6; clone_size: .; v_call: TRBV18; d_call: TRBD1; cdr3_nt: TGTGCCAGCTCACCACCTGGGACAGGGGGAACCGGGGCCAACGTCCTGACTTTC; cdr3_aa: CASSPPGTGGTGANVLTF
j_call: TRBJ2-7; clone_size: .; v_call: TRBV11-2; d_call: TRBD1; cdr3_nt: TGTGCCAGCAGACCTCCGGGACAGGGGGCCTACGAGCAGTACTTC; cdr3_aa: CASRPPGQGAYEQYF
j_call: TRBJ2-6; clone_size: .; v_call: TRBV19; d_call: .; cdr3_nt: TGTGCCAGTAGGGATGTGGCCAACGTCCTGACTTTC; cdr3_aa: CASRDVANVLTF
j_call: TRBJ2-7; clone_size: many; v_call: TRBV5-1; d_call: .; cdr3_nt: TGCGCCAGCAGCTTCGGGCTAGACTACGAGCAGTACTTC; cdr3_aa: CASSFGLDYEQYF
j_call: TRBJ2-5; clone_size: .; v_call: TRBV24-1; d_call: .; cdr3_nt: TGTGCCACCAGTGAGCAGGGGACCCAGTACTTC; cdr3_aa: CATSEQGTQYF
j_call: TRBJ1-1; clone_size: .; v_call: TRBV30; d_call: TRBD1; cdr3_nt: TGTGCCTGGAGTGTTGGGACAGGGGGAAGAAACACTGAAGCTTTCTTT; cdr3_aa: CAWSVGTGGRNTEAFF
j_call: TRBJ2-5; clone_size: many; v_call: TRBV10-2; d_call: TRBD2; cdr3_nt: TGCGCCAGCAGCGCGGGAGCGTACCAAGAGACCCAGTACTTC; cdr3_aa: CASSAGAYQETQYF
j_call: TRBJ2-7; clone_size: many; v_call: TRBV7-2; d_call: .; cdr3_nt: TGTGCCAGCAGCCCAGGATCCCCCTACGAGCAGTACTTC; cdr3_aa: CASSPGSPYEQYF
j_call: TRBJ2-3; clone_size: .; v_call: TRBV27; d_call: .; cdr3_nt: TGTGCCAGCACAGGCGCACTCACAGATACGCAGTATTTT; cdr3_aa: CASTGALTDTQYF
j_call: TRBJ2-5; clone_size: .; v_call: TRBV10-3; d_call: .; cdr3_nt: TGTGCCATCAGTGATAGTGCCCCGGGGACCCAGTACTTC; cdr3_aa: CAISDSAPGTQYF
j_call: TRBJ2-1; clone_size: many; v_call: TRBV5-1; d_call: TRBD2; cdr3_nt: TGCGCCAGCAGCCCGGCCTCGGCGGGAGTAGGCAATGAGCAGTTCTTC; cdr3_aa: CASSPASAGVGNEQFF
j_call: TRBJ1-2; clone_size: many; v_call: TRBV27; d_call: .; cdr3_nt: TGTGCCAGCAGTTACGAGGGGGTCGGCTACACCTTC; cdr3_aa: CASSYEGVGYTF
j_call: TRBJ1-4; clone_size: few; v_call: TRBV13; d_call: TRBD1; cdr3_nt: TGTGCCAGCAGCTTAGGAGGAGGGGGCGATAATGAAAAACTGTTTTTT; cdr3_aa: CASSLGGGGDNEKLFF
j_call: TRBJ2-5; clone_size: .; v_call: TRBV19; d_call: TRBD1; cdr3_nt: TGTGCCACCCAAGACAGGGGGCGCGGAGAGACCCAGTACTTC; cdr3_aa: CATQDRGRGETQYF
j_call: TRBJ2-1; clone_size: few; v_call: TRBV6-1; d_call: TRBD2; cdr3_nt: TGTGCCACTACTAGCGGGAGTGGCGGCAATGAGCAGTTCTTC; cdr3_aa: CATTSGSGGNEQFF
j_call: TRBJ2-7; clone_size: many; v_call: TRBV7-9; d_call: TRBD1; cdr3_nt: TGTGCCAGCAGCTCACAGGGGCACGAGCAGTACTTC; cdr3_aa: CASSSQGHEQYF
j_call: TRBJ2-2; clone_size: .; v_call: TRBV12-3/TRBV12-4; d_call: TRBD2; cdr3_nt: TGTGCCAGCAGGGGACTAGCGGGATCCGTCTGGGAGCTGTTTTTT; cdr3_aa: CASRGLAGSVWELFF
j_call: TRBJ2-1; clone_size: few; v_call: TRBV10-1; d_call: .; cdr3_nt: TGCGCCAGCAGTGATCCACGTATGTCCTACAATGAGCAGTTCTTC; cdr3_aa: CASSDPRMSYNEQFF
j_call: TRBJ2-3; clone_size: many; v_call: TRBV28; d_call: .; cdr3_nt: TGTGCCAGCAGTTCAATCAAAACCTTCACAGATACGCAGTATTTT; cdr3_aa: CASSSIKTFTDTQYF
j_call: TRBJ2-5; clone_size: many; v_call: TRBV29-1; d_call: .; cdr3_nt: TGCAGCGAGGGCAGGGGAGAGACCCAGTACTTC; cdr3_aa: CSEGRGETQYF
j_call: TRBJ2-3; clone_size: many; v_call: TRBV28; d_call: TRBD2; cdr3_nt: TGTGCCAGCAGGGCGACTAGCGGGAAGGCAGATACGCAGTATTTT; cdr3_aa: CASRATSGKADTQYF
j_call: TRBJ2-7; clone_size: few; v_call: TRBV27; d_call: TRBD2; cdr3_nt: TGTGCCAGCAGTTTCTCAGCGGGGTTATACGAGCAGTACTTC; cdr3_aa: CASSFSAGLYEQYF
j_call: TRBJ2-1; clone_size: .; v_call: TRBV20-1; d_call: .; cdr3_nt: TGCAGTGCCCCGTCCGTAGTATACAATGAGCAGTTCTTC; cdr3_aa: CSAPSVVYNEQFF
j_call: TRBJ2-7; clone_size: few; v_call: TRBV12-3/TRBV12-4; d_call: .; cdr3_nt: TGTGCCAGCAGTAAGACAGAGAACCCACCCGAGCAGTACTTC; cdr3_aa: CASSKTENPPEQYF